The 21 T cell receptor beta chains presented below share a single source sample, sequenced in a study of human T cells and chemical hapten exposure. Indicated time point: patch test 1, 2 weeks after DPC sensitization. Treatment specified: therapeutic diphenylcyclopropenone sensitization with weekly scalp DPC. TCRdb processed the RACE reads anew with MiXCR; each CDR3 protein has one entry. The sample has approximately 73,000 distinct CDR3 sequences, about a tenth seen once; the top ten hold more than 1.1%. The sample was whole blood, taken in connection with sensitization to the hapten diphenylcyclopropenone (DPC). The receptors here all came from a woman in her fifties or sixties with alopecia areata. Some clones in this sample may be carry-over from other donors' samples.

This clonotype showed up just once. J is TRBJ2-5 and V is TRBV20-1; 8 positions agree with TRBD1. This CDR3 has 13 amino acids. The germline V gene has CDR1 DFQATT and CDR2 SNEGSKA (reference sequence). Losses at the gene ends were 6 bases for V and 3 bases for J; bases not matched to a gene: 6. This CDR3 reads CSAMVTGEETQYF. The CDR3 nucleotides are TGCAGTGCCATGGTGACAGGGGAAGAGACCCAGTACTTC.

There are many counts of this clonotype. V is TRBV7-3 and J is TRBJ2-5; weak D call: TRBD1 (6 bases). This CDR3 region has 14 residues. V was clipped by 4 bases and J by 1 base, with 10 bases between them. The germline gives CDR1 SGHTA, CDR2 FQGTGA. The CDR3 loop reads CASSSDRTQETQYF. The CDR3 bases are TGTGCCAGCAGCTCTGACAGGACCCAAGAGACCCAGTACTTC. Combining the CDR3 with reference TRBV7-3 and TRBJ2-5 gives the whole variable domain GAGVSQTPSNKVTEKGKYVELRCDPISGHTALYWYRQSLGQGPEFLIYFQGTGAADDSGLPNDRFFAVRPEGSVSTLKIQRTERGDSAVYLCASSSDRTQETQYFGPGTRLLVL.

The sample holds a few counts of this clonotype. The chain links TRBV7-9 to TRBJ1-1; D may be TRBD1 (5 bases). The CDR3 runs to 14 residues. From germline, CDR1 is SEHNR and CDR2 FQNEAQ (reference sequence). The V end lost 6 bases, the J end lost 1 base, and 12 bases lay between the germline ends. In DNA, the CDR3 is TGTGCCAGCAGTATTAGGGGACGGAACACTGAAGCTTTCTTT. It is translated as CASSIRGRNTEAFF.

This clonotype was counted between two and nine times. V is TRBV28 and J is TRBJ1-5; TRBD1 aligns across 10 bases. This CDR3 has 15 residues. CDR1 is MDHEN, CDR2 SYDVKM, per germline. Trimming cost V 6 bases and J 4 bases; bases outside gene matches: 6. The CDR3 nucleotides read TGTGCCAGCAGCCCTGGGACAGGGGTAAATCAGCCCCAGCATTTT. Its translation is CASSPGTGVNQPQHF. The full variable domain, in which reference TRBV28 and TRBJ1-5 provide the parts outside the CDR3, is DVKVTQSSRYLVKRTGEKVFLECVQDMDHENMFWYRQDPGLGLRLIYFSYDVKMKEKGDIPEGYSVSREKKERFSLILESASTNQTSMYLCASSPGTGVNQPQHFGDGTRLSIL.

The chain combines TRBV12-2 with TRBJ2-1. TRBV12-2 is listed as a pseudogene. CDR3 length: 17 residues. The CDR3 region has the DNA TGTGCAAGTCGCCGTATCCCTTGCGGGAGCTCCTACAATGAGCAGTTCTTC. Protein sequence: CASRRIPCGSSYNEQFF.

The sample holds a few counts of this clonotype. V is TRBV5-4 and J is TRBJ1-1; 8 bases match TRBD1. There are 14 residues in the CDR3. Germline V gives CDR1 SGHNT, CDR2 YYREEE (reference sequence). The V segment lost 4 bases and the J segment 1 base; nucleotides outside the gene matches: 3. CDR3: CASSPGGRNTEAFF. CDR3 sequence (DNA): TGTGCCAGCAGCCCAGGGGGCCGGAACACTGAAGCTTTCTTT.

The chain combines TRBV10-2 with TRBJ1-1, with D possibly TRBD1 on 6 matching bases. The CDR3 runs 14 residues. V was shortened by 8 bases and J by 0 bases, with 13 bases between the two germline ends. Germline V gene data show CDR1 as WSHSY and CDR2 as SAAADI. Here the CDR3 DNA reads TGCGCCAGCCAGGGGTCAGGTATGAACACTGAAGCTTTCTTT. Its protein is CASQGSGMNTEAFF.

This clonotype was detected only a few times. The rearrangement uses TRBV11-3 and TRBJ1-1; 7 bases agree with TRBD1. With 0 bases clipped from V and 5 bases from J, the junction kept 3 bases outside the gene matches. Per germline, CDR1 SGHNT and CDR2 YENEEA. CDR3 length: 14 amino acids. CDR3 residues: CASSLDPGGTEAFF. In DNA form, the CDR3 reads TGTGCCAGCAGCTTAGATCCAGGGGGAACTGAAGCTTTCTTT.

The V and J genes are TRBV5-6 and TRBJ2-5; 10 positions agree with TRBD1. Germline V gene sequence: CDR1 SGHDT, CDR2 YYEEEE. V shed 5 bases and J 4 bases; nucleotides not matched to a gene: 8. The CDR3 is made up of 15 amino acids. CDR3 nucleotide sequence: TGTGCCAGCAGTCTCGGACAGGGGGAAGCAGAGACCCAGTACTTC. It is translated as CASSLGQGEAETQYF.

This clonotype was seen repeatedly, ten times or more. The J gene is TRBJ2-1, the V gene TRBV12-3 or TRBV12-4; TRBD2 aligns across 8 bases. This CDR3 region has 16 residues. Germline trimming cut 4 bases from V and 6 bases from J; bases unmatched to any gene: 11. CDR3 amino acids: CASSSRLAGLGNEQFF. DNA for the CDR3: TGTGCCAGCAGTTCCCGGCTAGCGGGCTTGGGCAATGAGCAGTTCTTC.

Only one count was recorded for this clonotype. The V and J genes are TRBV11-2 and TRBJ2-5; 7 nucleotides line up with TRBD1. CDR1 is SGHAT and CDR2 is FQNNGV in the germline V gene. V was pared by 3 bases and J by 3 bases, with 7 bases of the junction left unmatched. The CDR3 is made up of 15 amino acids. CDR3 DNA: TGTGCCAGCAGCTTCGGACAGGCCCGAGAAGAGACCCAGTACTTC. It specifies CASSFGQAREETQYF.

The chain recombines TRBV18 with TRBJ2-3; D perhaps matches TRBD1 (6 bases). CDR3 length: 14 amino acids. Germline loops: CDR1 KGHSH, CDR2 LQKENI. The V end lost 4 bases, the J end lost 5 bases, and 13 bases lay between the germline ends. The CDR3 DNA is TGTGCCAGCTCACGACCGACAGGCCGAGATACGCAGTATTTT. Translating it yields CASSRPTGRDTQYF.

The sample holds a few counts of this clonotype. The CDR3 coding sequence is TGCAGTGCTAGTAGAGGCGTTTCTAACACCGGGGAGCTGTTTTTT. Protein product: CSASRGVSNTGELFF. The rearrangement links TRBV20-1 to TRBJ2-2; D unresolved. With 3 bases removed from V and 2 bases from J, the gap between germline ends came to 13 bases. Germline CDR1 reads DFQATT; CDR2 reads SNEGSKA (reference sequence). The CDR3 is made up of 15 amino acids.

The sample holds many counts of this clonotype. The chain is built from TRBV28 and TRBJ2-7, with 8 nucleotides matching TRBD1. Per germline, CDR1 MDHEN and CDR2 SYDVKM. The CDR3 has 13 residues. J gave up 2 bases and V 9 bases, and 6 bases lay outside the gene matches. The CDR3 is CASSGQGAYEQYF. Here the CDR3 DNA reads TGTGCCAGTTCCGGACAGGGTGCCTACGAGCAGTACTTC.

The genes are TRBV7-2 and TRBJ2-3; 10 bases align to TRBD1. Germline loops: CDR1 SGHTA, CDR2 FQGNSA. Germline trimming cut 3 bases from V and 3 bases from J; bases unmatched to any gene: 3. This CDR3 has 15 residues. The DNA of the CDR3 is TGTGCCAGCAGCTTGGGGACAGGGGAAACAGATACGCAGTATTTT. Translated: CASSLGTGETDTQYF.

This clonotype was found a few times. The V gene is TRBV29-1, the J gene TRBJ2-7; 11 bases agree with TRBD2. The germline V gene encodes CDR1 SQVTM and CDR2 ANQGSEA. The CDR3 extends over 15 amino acids. J lost 6 bases, V lost 0 bases, and 7 bases had no gene match. CDR3 region: CSVEDLAGGQGEQYF. The CDR3 nucleotides are TGCAGCGTTGAAGATCTAGCGGGAGGCCAGGGCGAGCAGTACTTC.

Written as DNA, the CDR3 is TGTGCCAGCAGTGAAGTCGCAGGGGGAAGCACAGATACGCAGTATTTT. Protein sequence: CASSEVAGGSTDTQYF. The rearrangement joins TRBV6-1 to TRBJ2-3; 7 bases match TRBD1. V was pared by 1 base and J by 0 bases, with 4 bases of the junction left unmatched. The germline V gene has CDR1 MNHNS and CDR2 SASEGT. This CDR3 spans 16 amino acids.

The chain employs TRBV29-1 and TRBJ2-2, with D unclear. The V gene's germline CDR1 is SQVTM and CDR2 ANQGSEA. The CDR3 runs to 13 residues. The V and J ends lost 3 bases and 0 bases respectively, with 5 bases between them. In nucleotides, the CDR3 is TGCAGCGTTGACCCGTCGAACACCGGGGAGCTGTTTTTT. Protein product: CSVDPSNTGELFF.

In this sample, this clonotype turned up a few times. This chain connects TRBV7-3 to TRBJ2-7; D may be TRBD2 (6 bases). V was pared by 5 bases and J by 6 bases, with 17 bases between. CDR1 and CDR2 from the germline V gene are SGHTA and FQGTGA. The CDR3 extends over 14 amino acids. CDR3 region: CASSRPAGLPEQYF. In DNA form, the CDR3 reads TGTGCCAGCAGCCGCCCCGCGGGATTACCCGAGCAGTACTTC.

This clonotype was recorded at least ten times. The V call is TRBV5-5, the J call TRBJ1-1; D not certain. The V and J ends lost 0 bases and 0 bases respectively, with 12 bases between them. This CDR3 spans 16 amino acids. CDR1 SGHKS and CDR2 YYEKEE come from the germline V gene (reference sequence). DNA of the CDR3: TGTGCCAGCAGCTTGGTGCCCCCGGGGATGAACACTGAAGCTTTCTTT. Translated: CASSLVPPGMNTEAFF.

This clonotype has ten or more counts. The V gene is TRBV29-1, the J gene TRBJ2-1; perhaps TRBD2 as D (5 bases). The germline gives CDR1 SQVTM, CDR2 ANQGSEA. V was pared by 7 bases and J by 6 bases, with 10 bases between. The CDR3 sequence is 11 residues long. The CDR3 sequence is CSGGHPNEQFF. The DNA of the CDR3 is TGCAGCGGAGGGCATCCCAATGAGCAGTTCTTC.